These 27 T cell receptor beta chains share one sample of origin, sequenced in a study of patients and donors after allogeneic stem cell transplantation (dated by TCRdb to 2020 to 2021). The protocol used for the library was RT-PCR. The sequencer was a NextSeq 550. In-frame beta chains were kept once TCRdb had trimmed the public reads at Q25 with fastp and called clones with MiXCR. Entries that share a CDR3 protein sequence are merged under the most common genes and DNA. The table for this sample lists about 230,000 distinct CDR3 sequences; 13% to 15% of them were counted only once. Of the sample, 11% falls within the top ten clones. Sequenced sample: blood, either unsorted or a sorted T cell fraction (not recorded which). The receptors come from a human donor who was either an allogeneic HSCT recipient or a stem cell or donor lymphocyte infusion donor (not recorded which). It is not recorded whose cells these are; they may come from a transplant donor.

This rearrangement joins TRBV5-1 to TRBJ2-2; 7 bases fit TRBD1. CDR3 length equals 15 residues. J lost 0 bases, V lost 6 bases, and 5 bases had no gene match. Germline V gene data show CDR1 as SGHRS and CDR2 as YFSETQ. CDR3 residues: CASTFTGANTGELFF. The CDR3 nucleotides are TGCGCCAGCACCTTTACAGGGGCGAACACCGGGGAGCTGTTTTTT.

The rearrangement joins TRBV19 to TRBJ1-3; maybe TRBD1 (6 bases). CDR3 length: 14 residues. Between the trimmed V and J ends, which lost 5 bases and 3 bases, there was a span of 11 bases. The germline V gene has CDR1 LNHDA and CDR2 SQIVND (reference sequence). The CDR3 DNA follows: TGTGCCAGTAGTGGGGGGGCAATTGGAAACACCATATATTTT. Its protein product is CASSGGAIGNTIYF. Using reference TRBV19 and TRBJ1-3 for the parts outside the CDR3, the full variable domain is DGGITQSPKYLFRKEGQNVTLSCEQNLNHDAMYWYRQDPGQGLRLIYYSQIVNDFQKGDIAEGYSVSREKKESFPLTVTSAQKNPTAFYLCASSGGAIGNTIYFGEGSWLTVV.

A few counts support this clonotype. The chain joins TRBV7-9 to TRBJ2-7; D is possibly TRBD1 (6 bases). This CDR3 contains 15 residues. CDR1 is SEHNR and CDR2 is FQNEAQ in the germline V gene (reference sequence). The V and J ends lost 5 bases and 2 bases respectively, with 16 bases between them. Written as DNA, the CDR3 is TGTGCCAGCAGCCCTACAGGGTTTCGAACCTACGAGCAGTACTTC. Protein sequence: CASSPTGFRTYEQYF.

The chain combines TRBV6-5 with TRBJ1-4; 9 nucleotides line up with TRBD1. The V and J ends lost 6 bases and 7 bases, in that order; junction bases with no gene match: 6. CDR1 and CDR2 (germline): MNHEY, SVGAGI. This CDR3 has 14 amino acids. CDR3 residues: CASRYRGPSEKLFF. As DNA, the CDR3 is TGTGCCAGCAGATACAGGGGGCCTAGTGAAAAACTGTTTTTT.

There are a few counts of this clonotype. This chain uses TRBV2 with TRBJ2-3; D is undetermined. V was clipped by 3 bases and J by 4 bases, with 11 bases between them. This CDR3 has 14 residues. Germline loops: CDR1 SNHLY, CDR2 FYNNEI. The CDR3 protein is CASSDSWFSDTQYF. The CDR3 nucleotides read TGTGCCAGCAGTGACAGTTGGTTTTCAGATACGCAGTATTTT.

This clonotype was observed many times. This chain links TRBV7-3 with TRBJ2-2; tentatively, D is TRBD1 or TRBD2 (7 bases each). This CDR3 is built from 15 residues. V gave up 4 bases and J gave up 3 bases, with 12 bases separating them. Germline V CDR1 and CDR2: SGHTA, FQGTGA. CDR3 amino acids: CASSSSGGDTGELFF. For the CDR3, the DNA is TGTGCCAGCAGCTCATCAGGGGGGGACACCGGGGAGCTGTTTTTT.

This clonotype was detected only a few times. The rearrangement links TRBV20-1 to TRBJ2-5; 7 positions agree with TRBD1. After removal of 6 bases from V and 5 bases from J, the junction contained 12 bases not matched to a gene. The CDR3 length is 14 residues. Per the germline V gene, CDR1 is DFQATT and CDR2 is SNEGSKA (reference sequence). CDR3 residues: CSAQGVVGRETQYF. CDR3 bases: TGCAGTGCCCAGGGGGTCGTGGGGCGGGAGACCCAGTACTTC.

This clonotype was seen more than once but under ten times. The chain links TRBV4-2 to TRBJ2-1; no definite D call. The CDR3 contains 14 residues. The ends were cut back, 1 base at V and 8 bases at J, with 12 bases in the middle. The germline V gene encodes CDR1 LGHNA and CDR2 YNFKEQ. CDR3 DNA sequence: TGTGCCAGCAGCCAAGTCGACTCCAACTATGAGCAGTTCTTC. It encodes CASSQVDSNYEQFF.

In this sample, this clonotype turned up a few times. The chain has TRBV27 and TRBJ1-1, with TRBD1 as a possible D gene (6 bases). V lost 6 bases to trimming and J lost 0 bases, with 17 bases between them. This CDR3 is 16 amino acids long. Germline CDR1 is MNHEY and CDR2 is SMNVEV (reference sequence). The CDR3 reads CASRRLGGVVNTEAFF. The CDR3 coding sequence is TGTGCCAGCAGACGTTTAGGGGGGGTCGTGAACACTGAAGCTTTCTTT.

The CDR3 region has the DNA TGTGCCAGCAGCTTAAGCTGGGATCAGCCCCAGCATTTT. Translation: CASSLSWDQPQHF. The V call is TRBV7-3, the J call TRBJ1-5; D unclear. V was shortened by 1 base and J by 5 bases, with 6 bases between the two germline ends. CDR3 length equals 13 residues. Germline values: CDR1 SGHTA, CDR2 FQGTGA. Filled out from reference TRBV7-3 and TRBJ1-5, the complete variable domain reads GAGVSQTPSNKVTEKGKYVELRCDPISGHTALYWYRQSLGQGPEFLIYFQGTGAADDSGLPNDRFFAVRPEGSVSTLKIQRTERGDSAVYLCASSLSWDQPQHFGDGTRLSIL.

This clonotype was detected ten times or more. V gene TRBV12-3 or TRBV12-4 combines with J gene TRBJ1-1; a weak D match, TRBD1 (5 bases). The length of the CDR3 is 12 residues. V lost 6 bases and J 7 bases, leaving 12 bases between the germline ends. The CDR3 loop reads CASRTRDREAFF. The CDR3 coding sequence is TGTGCCAGCAGGACCCGGGACCGTGAAGCTTTCTTT.

V gene TRBV7-2 combines with J gene TRBJ1-2; weak D call: TRBD1 (5 bases). Per germline, CDR1 SGHTA and CDR2 FQGNSA. The germline V and J ends were trimmed by 3 bases and 2 bases, with 13 bases remaining between them. The CDR3 contains 15 residues. The CDR3 reads CASSFARTHNYGYTF. DNA for the CDR3: TGTGCCAGCAGCTTTGCGCGGACACACAACTATGGCTACACCTTC.

This clonotype has just a few counts. This rearrangement joins TRBV10-3 to TRBJ1-3, with D maybe TRBD1 (6 bases). The germline V gene has CDR1 ENHRY and CDR2 SYGVKD. The V gene lost 10 bases and the J gene lost 2 bases, with 15 bases spanning the gap. This CDR3 comprises 14 residues. CDR3 in amino acids: CATGGPRAGNTIYF. CDR3 coding DNA: TGTGCCACCGGGGGGCCCAGAGCTGGAAACACCATATATTTT.

This chain joins TRBV5-1 and TRBJ1-3, with D maybe TRBD1 (6 bases). In germline, CDR1 is SGHRS, CDR2 YFSETQ. The CDR3 runs 16 residues. The ends were cut back, 0 bases at V and 0 bases at J, with 10 bases in the middle. The CDR3 DNA is TGCGCCAGCAGCTTGGCTGGGACACCCTCTGGAAACACCATATATTTT. Its translation is CASSLAGTPSGNTIYF.

V and J are TRBV20-1 and TRBJ1-6; D possibly corresponds to TRBD1 (5 bases). V was pared by 1 base and J by 7 bases, with 17 bases between. The germline gives CDR1 DFQATT, CDR2 SNEGSKA (reference sequence). The CDR3 covers 16 residues. CDR3 sequence reads: CSARASRGVGNSPLHF. The CDR3, as DNA: TGCAGTGCTAGAGCGAGCCGAGGGGTTGGAAATTCACCCCTCCACTTT.

At least ten counts were recorded for this clonotype. V is TRBV12-3 or TRBV12-4 and J is TRBJ2-3; no firm D call. The CDR3 totals 11 residues. The V end was cut by 6 bases, the J end by 5 bases, with 6 bases between. The CDR3: CASSFGDTQYF. The CDR3 DNA follows: TGTGCCAGCAGCTTTGGAGATACGCAGTATTTT.

V gene TRBV5-1 combines with J gene TRBJ2-1, with TRBD2 identical over 8 bases. With V trimmed by 4 bases and J by 6 bases, 12 bases remained unmatched. The CDR3 runs 16 residues. Germline CDR1 is SGHRS and CDR2 is YFSETQ. This chain's CDR3 is CASSPLGSGSLNEQFF. CDR3 in DNA: TGCGCCAGCAGCCCCTTGGGGAGCGGGAGTCTCAATGAGCAGTTCTTC.

This clonotype has a handful of counts. The rearrangement uses TRBV4-2 and TRBJ2-1; perhaps TRBD2 as D (5 bases). Germline loops: CDR1 LGHNA, CDR2 YNFKEQ. The CDR3 runs 17 residues. The V end lost 0 bases, the J end lost 6 bases, and 18 bases lay between the germline ends. The CDR3 coding sequence is TGTGCCAGCAGCCAAGATACCAGAACTAGTAGAACCAATGAGCAGTTCTTC. Its protein is CASSQDTRTSRTNEQFF.

The chain employs TRBV15 and TRBJ2-1; the D gene is possibly TRBD2 (7 bases). V lost 0 bases to trimming and J lost 7 bases, with 19 bases between them. Germline CDR1 LNHNV, CDR2 YYDKDF (reference sequence). The CDR3 runs to 17 residues. The chain's CDR3 is CATSRDLGGGPENEQFF. In DNA form, the CDR3 reads TGTGCCACCAGCAGAGATTTAGGGGGAGGGCCGGAGAATGAGCAGTTCTTC.

This clonotype is classed as medium-sized (0.01 to 0.1%). This chain links TRBV5-1 with TRBJ2-1; tentatively, D is TRBD1 (7 bases). The germline V gene encodes CDR1 SGHRS and CDR2 YFSETQ. The V gene lost 4 bases and the J gene lost 9 bases, with 17 bases spanning the gap. The CDR3 is 14 amino acids. As DNA, the CDR3 is TGCGCCAGCAGCCTGAGCCGCCAGGGGGGTGAGCAGTTCTTC. It yields the protein CASSLSRQGGEQFF. Variable domain in full (rest from reference TRBV5-1 and TRBJ2-1): KAGVTQTPRYLIKTRGQQVTLSCSPISGHRSVSWYQQTPGQGLQFLFEYFSETQRNKGNFPGRFSGRQFSNSRSEMNVSTLELGDSALYLCASSLSRQGGEQFFGPGTRLTVL.

This sequence joins TRBV12-3 or TRBV12-4 and TRBJ1-2; 7 positions match TRBD1. The CDR3 length is 15 residues. V gave up 1 base and J gave up 8 bases; unmatched junction bases: 10. The CDR3 bases are TGTGCCAGCAGTTTAGGCGGTGGGACAGAGAAAGGCTACACCTTC. Translating it yields CASSLGGGTEKGYTF.

This clonotype was seen repeatedly, ten times or more. The V call is TRBV12-3 or TRBV12-4, the J call TRBJ2-1, with D maybe TRBD2 (7 bases). Trimming removed 6 bases from V and 9 bases from J, with 18 bases in between. This CDR3 has 14 amino acids. The DNA of the CDR3 is TGTGCCAGCAGACGAGGGGGGGGCCTGTCTGAGCAGTTCTTC. Translated, it gives CASRRGGGLSEQFF.

The table lists this clonotype with many counts. The chain recombines TRBV25-1 with TRBJ1-1; D is uncertain. Germline V gene data show CDR1 as MGHDK and CDR2 as SYGVNS. The CDR3 length is 12 residues. Trimming left V 6 bases short and J 3 bases short, with 8 bases between. CDR3 region: CASSNRYTEAFF. In DNA form, the CDR3 reads TGTGCCAGCAGCAACAGATACACTGAAGCTTTCTTT.

This clonotype showed up just a few times. This chain uses TRBV18 with TRBJ1-4; 7 bases fit TRBD1. The V gene's germline CDR1 is KGHSH and CDR2 LQKENI. V shed 4 bases and J 6 bases; nucleotides not matched to a gene: 5. CDR3 length: 14 amino acids. The CDR3 protein is CASSQDRAHEKLFF. CDR3 coding DNA: TGTGCCAGCTCACAAGACAGGGCCCATGAAAAACTGTTTTTT.

The rearrangement links TRBV19 to TRBJ1-6; no clear D. The CDR3 consists of 16 residues. In germline, CDR1 is LNHDA, CDR2 SQIVND (reference sequence). V was pared by 3 bases and J by 7 bases, with 16 bases between. CDR3 in amino acids: CASSIRKGGRNSPLHF. CDR3 DNA sequence: TGTGCCAGTAGTATTCGGAAGGGAGGTAGAAATTCACCCCTCCACTTT.

This clonotype was counted many times. V is TRBV24-1 and J is TRBJ2-5; 14 nucleotides match TRBD2. Unmatched junction bases numbered 6, after V lost 5 bases and J lost 5 bases. Germline V gene sequence: CDR1 KGHDR, CDR2 SFDVKD. The CDR3 has 16 residues. This CDR3 reads CATSVSTSGGGETQYF. CDR3 sequence (DNA): TGTGCCACCAGTGTTTCGACTAGCGGGGGGGGGGAGACCCAGTACTTC.

The rearrangement joins TRBV30 to TRBJ1-2, with a possible D match to TRBD1 (6 bases). CDR3 length: 15 residues. V dropped 3 bases and J dropped 0 bases, with 14 bases sitting between them. Looked up from germline, CDR1 is GTSNPN and CDR2 is SVGIG (reference sequence). Written as DNA, the CDR3 is TGTGCCTGGAGCACCGGACAGCTTTCTAACTATGGCTACACCTTC. Its protein product is CAWSTGQLSNYGYTF.